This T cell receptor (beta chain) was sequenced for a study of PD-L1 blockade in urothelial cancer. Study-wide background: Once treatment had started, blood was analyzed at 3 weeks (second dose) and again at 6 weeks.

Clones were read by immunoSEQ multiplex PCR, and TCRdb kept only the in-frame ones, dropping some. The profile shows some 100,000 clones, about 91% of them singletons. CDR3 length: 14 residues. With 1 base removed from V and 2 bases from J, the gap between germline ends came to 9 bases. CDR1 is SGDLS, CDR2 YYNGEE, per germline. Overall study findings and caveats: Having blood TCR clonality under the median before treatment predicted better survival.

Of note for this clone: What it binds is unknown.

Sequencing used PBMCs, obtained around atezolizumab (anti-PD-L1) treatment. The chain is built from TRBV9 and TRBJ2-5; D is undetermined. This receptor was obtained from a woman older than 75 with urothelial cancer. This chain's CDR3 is CASSVKADQETQYF. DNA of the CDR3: TGTGCCAGCAGCGTAAAGGCGGATCAAGAGACCCAGTACTTC.